This T cell receptor (beta chain) originates from a study of T cell responses to AZD1222 COVID-19 vaccine. The wider study: Investigators merged groups given second doses at roughly 4 or roughly 12 weeks. Study findings and constraints: Most donors were white British and more were female, and clonal diversity was possibly underestimated.

Comments on this clone: Its antigen is not known.

Germline-derived CDR1 and CDR2 are GTSNPN and SVGIG (reference sequence). CDR3 length: 13 residues. V was shortened by 3 bases and J by 1 base, with 9 bases between the two germline ends. TCRdb's table, derived via immunoSEQ multiplex PCR, lists solely in-frame clones and lacks some. The repertoire holds about 130,000 clones, with roughly 90% as singletons. Here the sequenced sample was peripheral blood, taken on day 0 of AZD1222 vaccination. The sequence was obtained from an adult in good health. V and J are TRBV30 and TRBJ1-1, with D hard to call. The CDR3 DNA reads TGTGCCTGGAGCCAGACACGGAACACTGAAGCTTTCTTT. Residues: CAWSQTRNTEAFF.